Below, one T cell receptor beta chain is given with its context. The antigen is not known. This sample was included in a study of shared clonotypes between healthy human individuals. Study background: The study drew on two women and a few men aged 18 to 49 as donors. For every donor, three CD4 naive, three CD4 memory, two CD8 naive and one CD8 memory plates were used. Study-level results: A small donor pool kept down the genetic and exposure-history diversity that was represented.

Only Caucasian adults living in Nashville, Tennessee served as donors. V gave up 5 bases and J gave up 8 bases, with 13 bases separating them. Looked up from germline, CDR1 is SEHNR and CDR2 is FQNEAQ (reference sequence). This CDR3 has 13 residues. Using immunoSEQ multiplex PCR, the repertoire was profiled, and TCRdb retains in-frame clones only, with some absent. The sample lists approximately 640,000 clones; about three quarters were seen once. This chain uses TRBV7-9 with TRBJ2-1; D possibly uses TRBD1 or TRBD2 (6 bases each). The specimen was memory CD4+ T cells sorted from blood. The sample's subset: CD45RA-negative fraction. The clonotype originates from a woman aged 25 to 39 in good health. This CDR3 is CASSPMGGDEQFF. The DNA for the CDR3 is TGTGCCAGCAGCCCCATGGGGGGCGATGAGCAGTTCTTC.